This T cell receptor (beta chain) originates from a study of cytomegalovirus exposure and HLA in healthy donors. The CDR3 length is 16 residues. Trimming took 3 bases from V and 7 from J, leaving 16 bases between them. Germline V gene data show CDR1 as SGHTA and CDR2 as FQGNSA. The primer mix had 60 Vbeta and 13 Jbeta primers. TCRdb's copy holds only in-frame clones and misses some; the assay was immunoSEQ multiplex PCR. The sample carries some 150,000 clones, around 75% recorded once. The rearrangement joins TRBV7-2 to TRBJ1-6; D is possibly TRBD1 (6 bases). The sequenced material came from PBMCs. The sequence was collected from a middle-aged man in good health and CMV-seronegative. The CDR3 DNA sequence: TGTGCCAGCAGCTTGGGCGAAGGGGGAACCAATTCACCCCTCCACTTT. It codes for CASSLGEGGTNSPLHF.